The next 28 T cell receptor beta chains were all read from a single sample in a study of T cell clones after liver transplantation. TCRdb's copy holds only in-frame clones and misses some; the assay was immunoSEQ multiplex PCR. The profile shows 65,000 to 90,000 clones, about nine tenths of them singletons. The sequences come from CD4+ T cells from blood, collected before liver transplant. The receptors stem from a human donor who received a liver transplant.

The chain employs TRBV9 and TRBJ1-2; D is ambiguous. This CDR3 is built from 16 residues. CDR1 is SGDLS, CDR2 YYNGEE, per germline. Trimming stripped 3 bases from V and 0 bases from J, with 15 bases between. CDR3 DNA sequence: TGTGCCAGCAGCGGGTATGCAGGCTCCTCTAACTATGGCTACACCTTC. Protein product: CASSGYAGSSNYGYTF.

The rearrangement links TRBV7-2 to TRBJ2-3, with D perhaps matching TRBD2 (5 bases). V shed 5 bases and J shed 3 bases, with 12 bases lying between them. Per the germline V gene, CDR1 is SGHTA and CDR2 is FQGNSA. The length of the CDR3 is 14 residues. CDR3: CASSRPLETDTQYF. CDR3 coding DNA: TGTGCCAGCAGCCGCCCACTAGAAACAGATACGCAGTATTTT.

V gene TRBV5-1 combines with J gene TRBJ1-3; possibly TRBD1 for D (5 bases). Germline V CDR1 and CDR2: SGHRS, YFSETQ. The CDR3 consists of 15 residues. V was clipped by 1 base and J by 2 bases, with 10 bases between them. As DNA, the CDR3 is TGCGCCAGCAGCTTGCAGGGTAATACTGGAAACACCATATATTTT. Residues: CASSLQGNTGNTIYF.

This clone was seen only once. The CDR3 protein is CASSKTGTSGRTEQYF. The CDR3 DNA reads TGTGCCAGCAGTAAAACCGGGACTAGCGGGAGGACCGAGCAGTACTTC. The chain combines TRBV28 with TRBJ2-7; 15 bases are shared with TRBD2. This CDR3 region has 16 residues. The V and J ends lost 5 bases and 6 bases, in that order; junction bases with no gene match: 8. Germline V lookup: CDR1 MDHEN, CDR2 SYDVKM.

This clone was seen once. The rearrangement joins TRBV18 to TRBJ1-5; D is possibly TRBD1 (5 bases). Trimming took off 4 bases at V and 0 bases at J, with 13 bases between the two ends. Germline CDR1 is KGHSH and CDR2 is LQKENI. The CDR3 has 16 residues. CDR3 amino acids: CASSLQGPNSNQPQHF. CDR3 coding DNA: TGTGCCAGCTCACTTCAGGGACCGAATAGCAATCAGCCCCAGCATTTT.

This chain joins TRBV5-1 and TRBJ2-7; D perhaps matches TRBD1 (6 bases). The CDR3 sequence is 13 residues long. The V end lost 5 bases, the J end lost 4 bases, and 13 bases lay between the germline ends. CDR1 is SGHRS, CDR2 YFSETQ, per germline. The CDR3: CASRPDRRYEQYF. CDR3 in DNA: TGCGCCAGCAGACCTGACAGGCGGTACGAGCAGTACTTC.

V and J are TRBV14 and TRBJ1-5; no clear D. Germline V CDR1 and CDR2: SGHDN, FVKESK. V was clipped by 4 bases and J by 0 bases, with 4 bases between them. The CDR3 has 13 residues. This CDR3 is CASSRNSNQPQHF. The CDR3 region has the DNA TGTGCCAGCAGCCGAAATAGCAATCAGCCCCAGCATTTT.

V and J are TRBV7-3 and TRBJ2-1; TRBD2 might be the D (7 bases). This CDR3 has 15 residues. Deletions cut 5 bases from V and 0 bases from J, with 11 bases between. The germline CDR1 and CDR2 sequences are SGHTA and FQGTGA. The CDR3 reads CASSKGGPSYNEQFF. Here the CDR3 DNA reads TGTGCCAGCAGCAAGGGGGGGCCCTCCTACAATGAGCAGTTCTTC.

The V call is TRBV15, the J call TRBJ1-4; 7 bases agree with TRBD1. The CDR3 loop spans 16 amino acids. The junction had 8 bases not matched to a gene; V was cut back by 3 bases and J by 4 bases. The germline CDR1 and CDR2 sequences are LNHNV and YYDKDF (reference sequence). The CDR3 is CATSRGSQGLNEKLFF. The CDR3 DNA is TGTGCCACCAGCAGGGGCTCACAGGGGCTTAATGAAAAACTGTTTTTT.

V usage is TRBV18 and J usage is TRBJ1-5; TRBD1 might be the D (5 bases). The CDR3 is made up of 13 amino acids. V shed 5 bases and J shed 8 bases, with 13 bases lying between them. Germline V gene sequence: CDR1 KGHSH, CDR2 LQKENI. DNA for the CDR3: TGTGCCAGCTCAGACGGCAGGGCTAAGCCCCAGCATTTT. Translating it yields CASSDGRAKPQHF.

This clone was seen a single time. The chain employs TRBV6-1 and TRBJ1-2; D is unresolved. The CDR3 totals 12 residues. Germline-derived CDR1 and CDR2 are MNHNS and SASEGT. V lost 5 bases and J 6 bases, leaving 10 bases between the germline ends. The CDR3 spells CASSTRPDGYTF. The CDR3 nucleotides are TGTGCCAGCAGTACCCGGCCGGATGGCTACACCTTC.

This clone was counted a single time. The chain employs TRBV7-2 and TRBJ2-3; D not certain. Germline V gives CDR1 SGHTA, CDR2 FQGNSA. V lost 1 base to trimming and J lost 4 bases, with 6 bases between them. The CDR3 has 13 amino acids. CDR3 region: CASSLVRADTQYF. DNA for the CDR3: TGTGCCAGCAGCTTAGTCCGGGCAGATACGCAGTATTTT.

The rearrangement uses TRBV2 and TRBJ1-2; 7 nucleotides agree with TRBD1. V shed 4 bases and J 5 bases; nucleotides not matched to a gene: 7. Germline-derived CDR1 and CDR2 are SNHLY and FYNNEI. This CDR3 spans 14 amino acids. The CDR3 loop is CASSVTGQYYGYTF. The CDR3, as DNA: TGTGCCAGCAGTGTTACGGGACAGTATTATGGCTACACCTTC.

This chain connects TRBV11-2 to TRBJ2-1, with 7 bases identical to TRBD2. From germline, CDR1 is SGHAT and CDR2 FQNNGV. CDR3 length equals 17 residues. Unmatched junction bases numbered 7, after V lost 1 base and J lost 1 base. CDR3 nucleotide sequence: TGTGCCAGCAGCTTAGCCTTCGCACTAGCGTCCTACAATGAGCAGTTCTTC. Translation gives CASSLAFALASYNEQFF.

The CDR3 loop reads CASSFSGLLNTGELFF. The DNA for the CDR3 is TGTGCCAGCAGCTTCTCGGGACTATTGAACACCGGGGAGCTGTTTTTT. This chain connects TRBV11-3 to TRBJ2-2; TRBD2 matches 7 bases. Germline V gene sequence: CDR1 SGHNT, CDR2 YENEEA. This CDR3 contains 16 residues. The V gene end was trimmed by 3 bases and the J gene end by 1 base; junction bases not matched to a gene: 5.

Many counts were recorded for this clone. The chain carries TRBV7-2 and TRBJ2-2; D might be TRBD2 (6 bases). The germline gives CDR1 SGHTA, CDR2 FQGNSA. The V end was cut by 5 bases, the J end by 4 bases, with 14 bases between. CDR3 length: 15 amino acids. This CDR3 reads CASSPTPEGTGELFF. CDR3 sequence (DNA): TGTGCCAGCAGCCCGACCCCGGAGGGCACCGGGGAGCTGTTTTTT.

The chain recombines TRBV18 with TRBJ2-1; 8 bases are a match to TRBD1. The CDR3 covers 14 residues. The germline CDR1 and CDR2 sequences are KGHSH and LQKENI. V was clipped by 6 bases and J by 10 bases; unmatched bases: 11. CDR3 protein: CASSQGTGLGEQFF. DNA for the CDR3: TGTGCCAGCTCCCAGGGGACAGGCCTCGGGGAGCAGTTCTTC.

The V and J genes are TRBV4-1 and TRBJ2-1, with 8 bases aligning to TRBD2. The junction had 3 bases not matched to a gene; V was cut back by 0 bases and J by 14 bases. Germline CDR1 MGHRA, CDR2 YSYEKL. The CDR3 has 12 amino acids. This chain's CDR3 is CASSQDWREEFF. DNA of the CDR3: TGCGCCAGCAGCCAAGACTGGCGGGAGGAGTTCTTC.

The genes are TRBV19 and TRBJ2-2; TRBD1 aligns across 7 bases. In germline, CDR1 is LNHDA, CDR2 SQIVND (reference sequence). The CDR3 is made up of 15 amino acids. V was clipped by 3 bases and J by 4 bases; unmatched bases: 5. The CDR3 loop reads CASSIKGASTGELFF. The CDR3, as DNA: TGTGCCAGTAGTATCAAGGGGGCGAGCACCGGGGAGCTGTTTTTT.

About this clone itself: Germline is not matched at one junction end, which may reflect a read error. This rearrangement joins TRBV2 to TRBJ2-7; 8 bases map to TRBD2. The CDR3 has 10 amino acids. Germline V gene data show CDR1 as SNHLY and CDR2 as FYNNEI. CDR3 nucleotide sequence: TGTGCCAGCGGGGGTAGCGGGGCCCCTTTC. This translates into CASGGSGAPF.

The chain combines TRBV5-4 with TRBJ2-5; TRBD1 agrees at 9 bases. From germline, CDR1 is SGHNT and CDR2 YYREEE (reference sequence). V lost 4 bases and J lost 4; bases outside the gene matches: 5. The CDR3 length is 14 residues. The CDR3, as DNA: TGTGCCAGCAGCCCTATGACAGGGGGAGAGACCCAGTACTTC. Translating gives CASSPMTGGETQYF.

This clone has more than one count but fewer than ten. V gene TRBV4-3 combines with J gene TRBJ2-2, with D unresolved. With 4 bases removed from V and 4 bases from J, the gap between germline ends came to 10 bases. CDR3 length equals 14 residues. Per the germline V gene, CDR1 is LGHNA and CDR2 is YSLEER. In DNA form, the CDR3 reads TGCGCCAGCAGCCGTCGGCAGACCACCGGGGAGCTGTTTTTT. Translation gives CASSRRQTTGELFF.

The rearrangement joins TRBV5-1 to TRBJ1-4; 7 nucleotides align to TRBD1. The CDR3 spans 17 residues. CDR1 and CDR2 from the germline V gene are SGHRS and YFSETQ. J was trimmed by 8 bases and V by 0 bases; bases with no gene match: 13. CDR3: CASSLAPTGAVGEKLFF. The CDR3 DNA sequence: TGCGCCAGCAGCTTGGCCCCAACAGGGGCAGTCGGCGAAAAACTGTTTTTT.

The chain joins TRBV4-1 to TRBJ1-2, with D maybe TRBD1 (5 bases). This CDR3 comprises 14 residues. CDR1 is MGHRA and CDR2 is YSYEKL in the germline V gene. V was pared by 0 bases and J by 4 bases, with 9 bases between. The CDR3 loop reads CASSQEDMTYGYTF. The CDR3 region has the DNA TGCGCCAGCAGCCAAGAGGACATGACCTATGGCTACACCTTC.

The chain is built from TRBV29-1 and TRBJ2-2; D is undetermined. V lost 2 bases to trimming and J lost 5 bases, with 6 bases between them. CDR1 is SQVTM and CDR2 is ANQGSEA in the germline V gene. The CDR3 consists of 12 residues. The CDR3 sequence: CSVESYTGELFF. The CDR3 DNA is TGCAGCGTTGAATCCTATACCGGGGAGCTGTTTTTT.

The chain joins TRBV7-8 to TRBJ2-5; D assignment may be TRBD1 or TRBD2 (6 bases each). The J call may be in error: the DNA end matches TRBJ2-7 better. The germline V gene encodes CDR1 SGHVS and CDR2 FQNEAQ. The CDR3 has 15 residues. CDR3 nucleotides: TGTGCCAGCAGCTTAGGCGGGACAAGCTCCTACGAGCAGTACTTC. Its translation: CASSLGGTSSYEQYF.

This chain uses TRBV11-3 with TRBJ1-1, with D possibly being TRBD1 (5 bases). From germline, CDR1 is SGHNT and CDR2 YENEEA. Trimming shortened V by 4 bases and J by 11 bases, and 14 bases separated the two germline ends. This CDR3 is 12 amino acids long. CDR3 in DNA: TGTGCCAGCAGCTCACCGGGACGAGGGGCTTTCTTT. Residues: CASSSPGRGAFF.

CDR3 sequence reads: CASSERRSSGNIAYEQYF. In nucleotides, the CDR3 is TGTGCCAGCAGTGAAAGGCGGTCTAGCGGGAATATCGCCTACGAGCAGTACTTC. The chain is built from TRBV2 and TRBJ2-7; 9 bases are shared with TRBD2. Germline loops: CDR1 SNHLY, CDR2 FYNNEI. The CDR3 runs 18 residues. The trim removed 2 bases at V and 2 bases at J, leaving 13 bases unmatched.